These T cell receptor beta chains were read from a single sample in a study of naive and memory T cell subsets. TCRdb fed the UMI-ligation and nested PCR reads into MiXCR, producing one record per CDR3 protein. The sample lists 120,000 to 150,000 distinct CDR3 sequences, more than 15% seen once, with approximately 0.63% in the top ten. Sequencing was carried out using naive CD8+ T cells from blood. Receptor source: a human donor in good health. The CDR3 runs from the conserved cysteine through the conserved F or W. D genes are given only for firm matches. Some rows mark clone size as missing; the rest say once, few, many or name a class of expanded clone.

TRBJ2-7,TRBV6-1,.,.,CASSEAVGYEQYF,TGTGCCAGCAGTGAAGCGGTCGGCTACGAGCAGTACTTC
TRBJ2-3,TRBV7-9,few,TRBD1,CASSPPDRGPDTQYF,TGTGCCAGCAGCCCCCCGGACAGGGGGCCAGATACGCAGTATTTT
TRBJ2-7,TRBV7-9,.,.,CASSLAPDSYEQYF,TGTGCCAGCAGCTTAGCCCCGGACAGCTACGAGCAGTACTTC
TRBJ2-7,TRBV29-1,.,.,CSVEFHHEQYF,TGCAGCGTTGAATTCCATCACGAGCAGTACTTC
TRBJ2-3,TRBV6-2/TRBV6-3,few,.,CASRLPGAADTQYF,TGTGCCAGCAGGCTACCAGGAGCGGCAGATACGCAGTATTTT
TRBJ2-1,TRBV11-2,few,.,CASSSLYDEQFF,TGTGCCAGCAGTTCACTTTACGATGAGCAGTTCTTC
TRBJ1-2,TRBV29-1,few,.,CSDTGVYGYTF,TGCAGCGATACAGGAGTCTATGGCTACACCTTC
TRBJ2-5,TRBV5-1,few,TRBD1,CASSQGTEEETQYF,TGCGCCAGCAGCCAAGGGACAGAGGAAGAGACCCAGTACTTC
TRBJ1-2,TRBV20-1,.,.,CSARDLGGDYGYTF,TGCAGTGCTAGAGATTTGGGGGGAGACTATGGCTACACCTTC
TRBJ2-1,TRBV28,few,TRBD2,CASSNDGGTSGRNEQFF,TGTGCCAGCAGTAACGACGGAGGGACTAGCGGGAGAAATGAGCAGTTCTTC
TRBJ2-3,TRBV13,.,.,CASSLTHAKGGTDTQYF,TGTGCCAGCAGCTTAACTCACGCGAAGGGGGGCACAGATACGCAGTATTTT
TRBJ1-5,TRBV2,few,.,CASSDGVGQPQHF,TGTGCCAGCAGTGATGGGGTGGGTCAGCCCCAGCATTTT
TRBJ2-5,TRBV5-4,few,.,CASSSGGESETQYF,TGTGCCAGCAGCTCCGGAGGGGAGTCCGAGACCCAGTACTTC
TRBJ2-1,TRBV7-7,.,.,CASSLNLGGEAYNEQFF,TGTGCCAGCAGCTTAAATCTAGGCGGGGAAGCTTACAATGAGCAGTTCTTC
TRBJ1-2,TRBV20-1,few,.,CSAIAGTNYGYTF,TGCAGTGCTATAGCCGGGACAAACTATGGCTACACCTTC
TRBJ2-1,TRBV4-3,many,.,CASSQGRRGYNEQFF,TGCGCCAGCAGCCAAGGCAGGAGGGGGTACAATGAGCAGTTCTTC
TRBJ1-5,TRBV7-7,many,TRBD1,CASSLRLSRDRGDQPQHF,TGTGCCAGCAGCTTACGGTTGAGTCGGGACAGGGGGGATCAGCCCCAGCATTTT
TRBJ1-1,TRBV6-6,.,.,CASRLRLGRGGFEAFF,TGTGCCAGCAGACTAAGGTTGGGCAGGGGCGGGTTTGAAGCTTTCTTT
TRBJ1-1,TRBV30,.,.,CAWSVQPAEAFF,TGTGCCTGGAGTGTACAGCCGGCTGAAGCTTTCTTT
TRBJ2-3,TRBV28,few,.,CASSFPHPDGSTDTQYF,TGTGCCAGCAGTTTCCCTCACCCTGATGGAAGCACAGATACGCAGTATTTT
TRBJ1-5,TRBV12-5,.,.,CASGLVKTGLGSNQPQHF,TGTGCTAGTGGTTTAGTAAAAACAGGGCTAGGGAGCAATCAGCCCCAGCATTTT
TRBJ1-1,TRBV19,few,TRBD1,CATGTGNTEAFF,TGTGCCACGGGGACAGGGAACACTGAAGCTTTCTTT
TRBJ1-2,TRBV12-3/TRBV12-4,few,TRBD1,CASSFDRDNYGYTF,TGTGCCAGCAGTTTCGACAGGGATAACTATGGCTACACCTTC
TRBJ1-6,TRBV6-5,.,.,CASSNEGLGYNSPLHF,TGTGCCAGCAGTAACGAGGGCCTCGGATATAATTCACCCCTCCACTTT
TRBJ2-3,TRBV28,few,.,CASSLLGDPTARGNF,TGTGCCAGCAGTTTATTAGGGGACCCGACGGCCCGGGGGAATTTT
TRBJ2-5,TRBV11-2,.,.,CASSFGTLETQYF,TGTGCCAGCAGCTTCGGGACACTAGAGACCCAGTACTTC
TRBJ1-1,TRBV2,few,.,CASNRNTEAFF,TGTGCCAGCAACCGGAACACTGAAGCTTTCTTT
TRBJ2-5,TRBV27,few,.,CASSENEGVGETQYF,TGTGCCAGCAGTGAAAACGAGGGGGTAGGAGAGACCCAGTACTTC
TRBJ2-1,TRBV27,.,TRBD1,CASTGQGANNEQFF,TGTGCCAGCACTGGACAGGGGGCGAACAATGAGCAGTTCTTC
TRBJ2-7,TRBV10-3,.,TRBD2,CAISEWREAYEQYF,TGTGCCATCAGTGAATGGCGGGAGGCCTACGAGCAGTACTTC
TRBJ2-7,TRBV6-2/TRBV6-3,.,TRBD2,CATFTRASGDYEQYF,TGTGCCACCTTTACGAGGGCTAGCGGGGACTACGAGCAGTACTTC
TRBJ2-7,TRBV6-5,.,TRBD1,CASRTSGTDYEQYF,TGTGCCAGCAGGACCTCCGGGACAGATTACGAGCAGTACTTC
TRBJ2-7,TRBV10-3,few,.,CAISSGGAGGLPEQYF,TGTGCCATCAGTTCGGGCGGGGCGGGTGGCTTACCCGAGCAGTACTTC
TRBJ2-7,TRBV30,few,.,CAWGQTRDEQYF,TGTGCCTGGGGACAAACCAGGGACGAGCAGTACTTC
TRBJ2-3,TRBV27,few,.,CASSLVLTDTQYF,TGTGCCAGCAGTTTAGTCCTCACAGATACGCAGTATTTT
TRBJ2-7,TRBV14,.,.,CASSPHRGTAYEQYF,TGTGCCAGCAGCCCCCATAGGGGGACCGCCTACGAGCAGTACTTC
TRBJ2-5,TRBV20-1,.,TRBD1,CSANPTGAGVTQYF,TGCAGTGCTAACCCGACAGGGGCGGGCGTGACCCAGTACTTC
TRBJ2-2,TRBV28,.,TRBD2,CASVQQAGGDTGELFF,TGTGCCAGCGTACAGCAGGCGGGAGGGGACACCGGGGAGCTGTTTTTT
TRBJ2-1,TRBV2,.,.,CASSATGNFNEQFF,TGTGCCAGCAGTGCTACAGGGAACTTCAATGAGCAGTTCTTC
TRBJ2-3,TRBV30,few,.,CAWSVDSSTDTQYF,TGTGCCTGGAGTGTAGACAGTAGCACAGATACGCAGTATTTT
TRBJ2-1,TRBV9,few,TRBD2,CASSVVTSGMNEQFF,TGTGCCAGCAGCGTGGTGACTAGCGGGATGAATGAGCAGTTCTTC
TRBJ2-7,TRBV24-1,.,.,CATSDLSADEQYF,TGTGCCACCAGTGATTTGTCGGCGGACGAGCAGTACTTC
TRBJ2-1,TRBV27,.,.,CASSLTSHLHEQFF,TGTGCCAGCAGTTTAACTAGCCACCTCCATGAGCAGTTCTTC
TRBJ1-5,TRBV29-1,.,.,CRGTLDSENQPQHF,TGCAGAGGGACCTTGGACTCTGAGAATCAGCCCCAGCATTTT
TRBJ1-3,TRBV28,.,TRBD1,CASSEHRGSGNTIYF,TGTGCCAGCAGTGAACACAGGGGCTCTGGAAACACCATATATTTT
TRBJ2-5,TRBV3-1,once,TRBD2,CASSQDNSGIQETQYF,TGTGCCAGCAGCCAAGATAATAGCGGGATCCAAGAGACCCAGTACTTC
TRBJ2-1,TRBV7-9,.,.,CASSLFVNEQFF,TGTGCCAGCAGCTTGTTTGTCAATGAGCAGTTCTTC
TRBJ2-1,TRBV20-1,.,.,CSTQGVSAGGSYEQFF,TGCAGTACTCAGGGGGTCTCGGCGGGAGGAAGCTATGAGCAGTTCTTC
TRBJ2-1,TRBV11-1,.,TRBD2,CASSPSSGLYNEQFF,TGTGCCAGCAGCCCATCTAGCGGGCTCTACAATGAGCAGTTCTTC
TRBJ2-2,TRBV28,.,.,CASSSIAAGGDTGELFF,TGTGCCAGCAGTTCCATCGCCGCCGGGGGAGACACCGGGGAGCTGTTTTTT
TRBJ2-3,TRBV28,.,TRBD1,CASRGDRASTDTQYF,TGTGCCAGCAGGGGCGACAGGGCTAGCACAGATACGCAGTATTTT
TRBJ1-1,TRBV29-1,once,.,CSVEYGPEAFF,TGCAGCGTTGAATATGGACCTGAAGCTTTCTTT
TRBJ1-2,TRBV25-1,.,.,CASSGIAVQGNYGYTF,TGTGCCAGCAGTGGGATCGCTGTACAGGGCAACTATGGCTACACCTTC
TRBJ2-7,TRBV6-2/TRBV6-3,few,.,CASSFRHFGREQYF,TGTGCCAGCAGCTTCAGACATTTTGGTCGCGAGCAGTACTTC
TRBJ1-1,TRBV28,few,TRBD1,CASSSDRVNTEAFF,TGTGCCAGCAGTTCGGACAGGGTGAACACTGAAGCTTTCTTT
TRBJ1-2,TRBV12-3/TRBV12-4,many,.,CASSLGRVLSFF,TGTGCCAGCAGTTTAGGAAGAGTCTTAAGTTTCTTC
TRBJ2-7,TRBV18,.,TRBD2,CASSPVGLAYHEQYF,TGTGCCAGCTCACCAGTGGGACTAGCTTACCACGAGCAGTACTTC